Following are 12 T cell receptor beta chains from one sample sequenced in a study of human versus mouse CDR3 diversity and MHC coevolution. Produced via immunoSEQ multiplex PCR; TCRdb's table is partial and in-frame only. The table lists about 77,000 clones, 80% to 95% of them singletons. The sequenced sample was naive CD4+ T cells from blood. The subset denotes: CD45RO-negative CD62L-positive naive CD4 T cells. The source is a person aged 30 to 69 in good health.

This clone was recorded a few times. The chain joins TRBV5-8 to TRBJ2-7; TRBD2 is a possible D gene (5 bases). Per germline, CDR1 SGHTS and CDR2 YDEGEE. This CDR3 comprises 14 residues. The V end lost 4 bases, the J end lost 1 base, and 12 bases lay between the germline ends. The CDR3 protein is CASSRETLSYEQYF. The CDR3 region has the DNA TGTGCCAGCAGCCGGGAAACTCTTTCCTACGAGCAGTACTTC.

The rearrangement uses TRBV9 and TRBJ1-1; 9 bases line up with TRBD1. The V gene's germline CDR1 is SGDLS and CDR2 YYNGEE. This CDR3 is built from 14 residues. With 3 bases clipped from V and 4 bases from J, the junction kept 4 bases outside the gene matches. The CDR3 bases are TGTGCCAGCAGCGGGGGACAGGGTTTCACTGAAGCTTTCTTT. Amino acid sequence: CASSGGQGFTEAFF.

The chain couples TRBV6-1 to TRBJ2-1, with D tentatively TRBD2 (5 bases). The CDR3 is made up of 15 amino acids. Germline loops: CDR1 MNHNS, CDR2 SASEGT. The ends were cut back, 4 bases at V and 1 base at J, with 11 bases in the middle. Here the CDR3 DNA reads TGTGCCAGCAGTGGATACGCGGGTTCCTACAATGAGCAGTTCTTC. The encoded protein is CASSGYAGSYNEQFF.

Of note for this clone: The identical CDR3 is also encoded by other nucleotide sequences in the sample. V and J are TRBV30 and TRBJ1-2; weak D call: TRBD1 (6 bases). CDR1 and CDR2 from the germline V gene are GTSNPN and SVGIG (reference sequence). Trimming took off 3 bases at V and 6 bases at J, with 14 bases between the two ends. This CDR3 spans 13 amino acids. CDR3 protein: CAWSFGNRDGYTF. CDR3 bases: TGTGCCTGGAGCTTCGGTAACAGGGATGGCTACACCTTC.

The chain links TRBV27 to TRBJ1-1; 7 bases agree with TRBD1. Per germline, CDR1 MNHEY and CDR2 SMNVEV (reference sequence). The CDR3 runs 16 residues. J gave up 5 bases and V 2 bases, and 11 bases lay outside the gene matches. The CDR3 DNA sequence: TGTGCCAGCAGTTTAAAGACAGGGTGGAAGAATACTGAAGCTTTCTTT. Translated, it gives CASSLKTGWKNTEAFF.

This clone was found a few times. The chain couples TRBV10-3 to TRBJ1-4; D is uncertain. V gave up 4 bases and J gave up 4 bases, with 7 bases separating them. Per the germline V gene, CDR1 is ENHRY and CDR2 is SYGVKD. This CDR3 is built from 13 residues. In DNA form, the CDR3 reads TGTGCCATCAGTGCCATCCATAATGAAAAACTGTTTTTT. This encodes CAISAIHNEKLFF.

A word on this clone: The same CDR3 is also encoded by other DNA sequences in this sample. The chain combines TRBV2 with TRBJ1-2, with TRBD1 matching 8 bases. The CDR3 extends over 14 amino acids. CDR1 is SNHLY and CDR2 is FYNNEI in the germline V gene. Trimming took 6 bases from V and 7 from J; bases not matched to a gene: 10. This CDR3 reads CASSVPDRAIGYTF. The CDR3 DNA is TGTGCCAGCAGCGTCCCGGACAGGGCTATTGGCTACACCTTC.

The CDR3 protein is CAWGGSGSEQYF. In DNA, the CDR3 is TGTGCCTGGGGGGGGTCGGGGTCCGAGCAGTACTTC. The chain has TRBV30 and TRBJ2-7; tentatively, D is TRBD2 (6 bases). The CDR3 covers 12 residues. CDR1 is GTSNPN, CDR2 SVGIG, per germline (reference sequence). The V end lost 5 bases, the J end lost 6 bases, and 14 bases lay between the germline ends.

The genes are TRBV25-1 and TRBJ2-3; 10 positions match TRBD2. J gave up 4 bases and V 3 bases, and 10 bases lay outside the gene matches. This CDR3 spans 17 amino acids. The V gene's germline CDR1 is MGHDK and CDR2 SYGVNS. The CDR3: CASSDPALAGVSDTQYF. The DNA for the CDR3 is TGTGCCAGCAGTGACCCTGCGCTAGCGGGGGTGTCAGATACGCAGTATTTT.

As to this clone: This sample also contains other DNA sequences that code for the same CDR3. This chain links TRBV30 with TRBJ2-6, with a possible D match to TRBD1 (6 bases). The CDR3 spans 15 residues. Germline V gene sequence: CDR1 GTSNPN, CDR2 SVGIG (reference sequence). V was shortened by 0 bases and J by 2 bases, with 8 bases between the two germline ends. Here the CDR3 reads CAWSVGGAGANVLTF. The CDR3 DNA is TGTGCCTGGAGTGTAGGGGGTGCTGGGGCCAACGTCCTGACTTTC. Full variable domain (missing parts from reference TRBV30 and TRBJ2-6): SQTIHQWPATLVQPVGSPLSLECTVEGTSNPNLYWYRQAAGRGLQLLFYSVGIGQISSEVPQNLSASRPQDRQFILSSKKLLLSDSGFYLCAWSVGGAGANVLTFGAGSRLTVL.

This chain joins TRBV29-1 and TRBJ2-1; 10 bases align to TRBD1. The V segment lost 8 bases and the J segment 5 bases; nucleotides outside the gene matches: 12. Germline V lookup: CDR1 SQVTM, CDR2 ANQGSEA. This CDR3 has 15 residues. This CDR3 reads CSSRTGQGRNNEQFF. DNA of the CDR3: TGCAGCTCCCGAACGGGACAGGGGAGGAACAATGAGCAGTTCTTC.

V and J are TRBV30 and TRBJ2-4; 7 positions agree with TRBD2. V lost 0 bases to trimming and J lost 12 bases; unmatched junction nucleotides: 8. Germline loops: CDR1 GTSNPN, CDR2 SVGIG (reference sequence). The CDR3 totals 13 residues. In DNA form, the CDR3 reads TGTGCCTGGAGTGTCTACGGGAGGTCGTCTCAGTACTTC. Translating it yields CAWSVYGRSSQYF. Combining the CDR3 with reference TRBV30 and TRBJ2-4 gives the whole variable domain SQTIHQWPATLVQPVGSPLSLECTVEGTSNPNLYWYRQAAGRGLQLLFYSVGIGQISSEVPQNLSASRPQDRQFILSSKKLLLSDSGFYLCAWSVYGRSSQYFGAGTRLSVL.